One and the same sample provided the 2 T cell receptor beta chains below, sequenced in a study of spatial heterogeneity in lung cancer (dated by TCRdb to between 2018 and 2021). The method behind the library was 5' RACE. TCRdb lists the instrument as NextSeq 500. TCRdb reworked the public reads: Q25 trimming with fastp, MiXCR clone assembly, productive beta chains retained. Identical CDR3 protein sequences are pooled into one entry, listed with their most common genes and DNA. Here the sample has tens of thousands of distinct CDR3 sequences; 4.6% occur a single time. The ten most abundant clones make up 30% to 40% of the sample. What this sample's time point label stands for: sample taken at primary tumor resection. TCR sequencing used whole RNA extracted from tumor and nontumor lung tissue, or from cryopreserved PBMC samples, without cell sorting. The material was PBMCs, obtained at surgery. These receptors were taken from a male donor with early-stage non-small cell lung cancer.

On this clonotype itself: This clone may be a read error of a much larger clone one base away. The CDR3 end shows no conserved phenylalanine or tryptophan, and so a read error is likely. This chain links TRBV20-1 with TRBJ2-7, with D possibly being TRBD2 (6 bases). Germline CDR1 reads DFQATT; CDR2 reads SNEGSKA (reference sequence). The CDR3 has 13 amino acids. Trimming shortened V by 6 bases and J by 1 base, and 13 bases separated the two germline ends. DNA of the CDR3: TGCAGTGCCCCGCTAGCGCTATCCTACGAGCAGTACTCC. The encoded protein is CSAPLALSYEQYS.

By sample share, this clonotype is medium-sized (0.01 to 0.1%). V and J are TRBV20-1 and TRBJ2-1; no clear D. The germline CDR1 and CDR2 sequences are DFQATT and SNEGSKA (reference sequence). This CDR3 is 14 amino acids long. Trimming shortened V by 6 bases and J by 3 bases, and 15 bases separated the two germline ends. CDR3 sequence reads: CSAPDPPVYNEQFF. Here the CDR3 DNA reads TGCAGTGCACCAGACCCCCCGGTCTACAATGAGCAGTTCTTC.